This is a list of T cell receptor beta chains from one sample in a study of T-cell memory formation after mild COVID-19. MiXCR was run by TCRdb on the 5' RACE reads, yielding one entry per CDR3 protein. The sample records fewer than 350,000 distinct CDR3 sequences, approximately 16% being singletons. The sequencing sample was made of PBMCs or a T cell subset sorted from them (not recorded which). The receptors here all came from a man younger than 35 who had mild COVID-19 (a few samples of this study predate the infection). Cell type and time point are not known. Both conserved end residues are part of each CDR3. The D gene is left open where the match is weak. A row's size may be missing; if present it is once, few, many or a size class.

. | TRBJ2-7 | few | TRBV5-1 | TGCGCCAGCAGCGGCCTTAACGAGCAGTACTTC | CASSGLNEQYF
TRBD1 | TRBJ1-2 | many | TRBV5-6 | TGTGCCAGCAGCTTGGCAGGGGGCGGCTATGGCTACACCTTC | CASSLAGGGYGYTF
. | TRBJ2-5 | . | TRBV7-2 | TGTGCCAGCAGCTTATTATTGGGGACCCAGTACTTC | CASSLLLGTQYF
TRBD2 | TRBJ2-5 | few | TRBV30 | TGTGCCTGGAGTTTCCTTCGGACTAGCGGGGCTTGGGGAGAGACCCAGTACTTC | CAWSFLRTSGAWGETQYF
TRBD1 | TRBJ2-2 | few | TRBV7-2 | TGTGCCAGCACCTCATTTCAGGGGGCCGGGGAGCTGTTTTTT | CASTSFQGAGELFF
. | TRBJ1-5 | . | TRBV6-5 | TGTGCCAGCAAGAAACAGGGTGGGAGCAATCAGCCCCAGCATTTT | CASKKQGGSNQPQHF
TRBD1 | TRBJ2-3 | . | TRBV5-1 | TGCGCCAGCAGCTTGGGCTACGGACAGGGGACAGATACGCAGTATTTT | CASSLGYGQGTDTQYF
TRBD1 | TRBJ2-3 | few | TRBV20-1 | TGCAGTGCTAGGCAGGGGGCGCGAACAGATACGCAGTATTTT | CSARQGARTDTQYF
TRBD2 | TRBJ2-5 | few | TRBV6-5 | TGTGCCAGCAGTGGTAGCGGGGCCGCGCCAGAGACCCAGTACTTC | CASSGSGAAPETQYF
TRBD1 | TRBJ1-1 | . | TRBV6-1 | TGTGCCAGCAGTGAAAGGACAGGGGAGGGGACTGAAGCTTTCTTT | CASSERTGEGTEAFF
. | TRBJ2-3 | . | TRBV27 | TGTGCCAGCAGCAGCCCTGACGGAGCTCCAGCCGATACGCAGTATTTT | CASSSPDGAPADTQYF
. | TRBJ2-1 | few | TRBV18 | TGTGCCAGCTCACCAGGTACAGCCAACAATGAGCAGTTCTTC | CASSPGTANNEQFF
. | TRBJ2-5 | many | TRBV7-9 | TGTGCCAGCAGCTCCTTCGGACGGATCCCCCAAGAGACCCAGTACTTC | CASSSFGRIPQETQYF
. | TRBJ1-2 | . | TRBV6-5 | TGTGCCACCACTCCTCTTGGGGGACTGCTGGAACACTATGGCTACACCTTC | CATTPLGGLLEHYGYTF
TRBD2 | TRBJ2-1 | few | TRBV29-1 | TGCAGCACAACGGGGGGGGCAACCTACAATGAGCAGTTCTTC | CSTTGGATYNEQFF
TRBD1 | TRBJ1-4 | few | TRBV20-1 | TGCAGTGCTAGGGGACAGGGGCGAATTTTCGGTGAAAAACTGTTTTTT | CSARGQGRIFGEKLFF
. | TRBJ2-7 | many | TRBV5-4 | TGTGCCAGCAGCGCAGGGGTTTCCTACGAGCAGTACTTC | CASSAGVSYEQYF
. | TRBJ2-6 | few | TRBV14 | TGTGCCAGCAGCCAAGCCTCGGCGGGGAGTGGGGCCAACGTCCTGACTTTC | CASSQASAGSGANVLTF
. | TRBJ2-1 | few | TRBV18 | TGTGCCAGCTCACCAGGACAGTCTAGAGATGAGCAGTTCTTC | CASSPGQSRDEQFF
. | TRBJ2-3 | . | TRBV6-4 | TGTGCCAGCAGTGCGACGACTAGCACAGATACGCAGTATTTT | CASSATTSTDTQYF
. | TRBJ1-1 | . | TRBV11-3 | TGTGCCAGCAGCTCCGGACGGGACCGGAACACTGAAGCTTTCTTT | CASSSGRDRNTEAFF
. | TRBJ1-2 | . | TRBV5-8 | TGTGCCAGCAGCTTCCTCGACAGCCCCTATGGCTACACCTTC | CASSFLDSPYGYTF
TRBD1 | TRBJ1-2 | . | TRBV10-3 | TGTGCCATCCACAGGGGCTCAGACGGCTACACCTTC | CAIHRGSDGYTF
TRBD1 | TRBJ1-5 | few | TRBV24-1 | TGTGCCACCAGTGACCCCGGGACAGCTAATCAGCCCCAGCATTTT | CATSDPGTANQPQHF
. | TRBJ2-6 | . | TRBV5-1 | TGCGCCAGCAGCTGGGCCGCAGCTGGGGCCAACGTCCTGACTTTC | CASSWAAAGANVLTF
TRBD1 | TRBJ2-1 | many | TRBV7-3 | TGTGCCAGCAGCTTAACAGGGGGCCCTCCAAGCTCCTACAATGAGCAGTTCTTC | CASSLTGGPPSSYNEQFF
. | TRBJ1-4 | few | TRBV20-1 | TGCAGTGCTAGAACCTTCCGGGTGAATGAAAAACTGTTTTTT | CSARTFRVNEKLFF
TRBD2 | TRBJ2-3 | many | TRBV5-1 | TGCGCCAGCAGCCAGAGACTAGCGGGGTCAGATACGCAGTATTTT | CASSQRLAGSDTQYF
. | TRBJ2-1 | few | TRBV5-1 | TGCGCCAGCAGCTTGAGTTTCGGAAGCTCCTACAATGAGCAGTTCTTC | CASSLSFGSSYNEQFF
. | TRBJ2-1 | . | TRBV21-1 | TGTGCCAGCAGAGGACTAGCGGGGGTGGCCTACAATGAGCAGTTCTTC | CASRGLAGVAYNEQFF
. | TRBJ2-7 | . | TRBV7-6 | TGTGCCAGCAGCCAACAGGGCGGGTACGAGCAGTACTTC | CASSQQGGYEQYF
TRBD2 | TRBJ2-7 | many | TRBV10-3 | TGTGCCAGCCGCGGGGGGGCGAACGAGCAGTACTTC | CASRGGANEQYF
. | TRBJ2-1 | few | TRBV5-1 | TGCGCCAGCAGCTTGAGGGGGACCCGGTTGCTCAATGAGCAGTTCTTC | CASSLRGTRLLNEQFF
. | TRBJ2-2 | few | TRBV6-4 | TGTGCCAGCAGTGACTCGAGAATGTCCGGGGAGCTGTTTTTT | CASSDSRMSGELFF
. | TRBJ1-1 | . | TRBV7-3 | TGTGCCAGCAGCTTATTACCGGCCCCGAACACTGAAGCTTTCTTT | CASSLLPAPNTEAFF
TRBD1 | TRBJ2-7 | . | TRBV12-3/TRBV12-4 | TGTGCCAGCAGTTTCCTTGGACAGGGTTCCCACGAGCAGTACTTC | CASSFLGQGSHEQYF
. | TRBJ2-1 | few | TRBV20-1 | TGCAGTGCTAGTAAACCGACCGACAATGAGCAGTTCTTC | CSASKPTDNEQFF
. | TRBJ2-7 | . | TRBV12-3/TRBV12-4 | TGTGCCAGCCGGGGACTTTCGCCTACCTACGAGCAGTACTTC | CASRGLSPTYEQYF
. | TRBJ2-7 | . | TRBV10-2 | TGCGCCAGCAGTGACGGTGGTCTCTACGAGCAGTACTTC | CASSDGGLYEQYF
. | TRBJ1-2 | . | TRBV6-5 | TGTGCCAGCACCCTTGGAGGGGACTATGGCTACACCTTC | CASTLGGDYGYTF
. | TRBJ2-4 | many | TRBV5-1 | TGCGCCAGCAGCTCCGGGACAGCCAAAAACATTCAGTACTTC | CASSSGTAKNIQYF
TRBD1 | TRBJ2-5 | . | TRBV20-1 | TGCAGTGCTAGAGAGGACAGGGCGGCCCAAGAGACCCAGTACTTC | CSAREDRAAQETQYF
TRBD1 | TRBJ1-2 | many | TRBV12-3/TRBV12-4 | TGTGCCAGCAGTTCTCTCCGGGACAGCTATGGCTACACCTTC | CASSSLRDSYGYTF
. | TRBJ2-7 | . | TRBV11-2 | TGTGCCAGCAGCTTAGAGGCCCCCCCAACCTACGAGCAGTACTTC | CASSLEAPPTYEQYF
. | TRBJ2-3 | once | TRBV15 | TGTGCCACCAGCCCGACCGCCGGCCTAGCAGTCACAGATACGCAGTATTTT | CATSPTAGLAVTDTQYF
TRBD2 | TRBJ2-1 | . | TRBV20-1 | TGCAGTGCTAGACCCCGGGCGGGGGGGTTTAATGAGCAGTTCTTC | CSARPRAGGFNEQFF
. | TRBJ2-7 | few | TRBV20-1 | TGCAGTGCTAGAGAGTTGATCCACGAGCAGTACTTC | CSARELIHEQYF
TRBD2 | TRBJ2-1 | few | TRBV5-4 | TGTGCCAGCAGCTTGGGAGTGAGAAATTCGGGGGGCAATGAGCAGTTCTTC | CASSLGVRNSGGNEQFF
. | TRBJ2-1 | . | TRBV4-1 | TGCGCCAGCAGCCAATCAGGCCTTCCTGAGCAGTTCTTC | CASSQSGLPEQFF
. | TRBJ1-5 | . | TRBV20-1 | TGCAGTGCTACCACCGACGGCGTCAATCAGCCCCAGCATTTT | CSATTDGVNQPQHF
. | TRBJ2-4 | many | TRBV4-3 | TGCGCCAGCAGCCAGGAACTCCTAGTTGATAACATTCAGTACTTC | CASSQELLVDNIQYF
. | TRBJ2-3 | . | TRBV5-6 | TGTGCCAGCAGCTTGTACGGGGACGGCACAGATACGCAGTATTTT | CASSLYGDGTDTQYF
. | TRBJ1-1 | . | TRBV6-2/TRBV6-3 | TGTGCCAGCAGTTCCCTTACTGAAGCTTTCTTT | CASSSLTEAFF
. | TRBJ2-7 | . | TRBV12-3/TRBV12-4 | TGTGCCAGCACTGGGGGGCTACCGACTGGGCGGCAGTACTTC | CASTGGLPTGRQYF
. | TRBJ1-5 | . | TRBV9 | TGTGCCAGCAGCGTAGGAGGGGAGCAGCCCCAGCATTTT | CASSVGGEQPQHF
. | TRBJ1-5 | . | TRBV4-1 | TGCGCCAGCAGCCAAGAGGAGGGGGATCGTCAGCCCCAGCATTTT | CASSQEEGDRQPQHF
TRBD1 | TRBJ1-1 | few | TRBV6-2/TRBV6-3 | TGTGCCAGCATCGACAGGGGGCTCCTCACTGAAGCTTTCTTT | CASIDRGLLTEAFF
. | TRBJ2-7 | . | TRBV6-5 | TGTGCCAGCAGTTACTCCTCCTCCGGGGGATACGAGCAGTACTTC | CASSYSSSGGYEQYF
. | TRBJ2-5 | . | TRBV29-1 | TGCAGCGTTGAAGGGGAGACCCAGTACTTC | CSVEGETQYF
TRBD1 | TRBJ2-2 | many | TRBV4-1 | TGCGCCAGTGGGACAGTTTACCCCGGGGAGCTGTTTTTT | CASGTVYPGELFF